This T cell receptor (beta chain) was retrieved from a study of CD8+ T cells in alopecia areata. Study at large: Treatment of the treated patients consisted of oral tofacitinib, 5 to 10 mg twice daily. Study-wide findings and caveats: Patients displayed less clarity in TCR sharing than mice, a finding possibly related to HLA. Affected scalp, especially in alopecia totalis/universalis, had a higher clonality than normal scalp did.

Isolated RNA was reverse transcribed into cDNA used as the sequencing template. Libraries were prepared by immunoSEQ multiplex PCR; TCRdb keeps only in-frame clonotypes and omits some of them. Among about 97,000 clones listed, about 40% were seen once. Points on this clone: As yet, its antigen is unknown.

The V gene's germline CDR1 is SGHNT and CDR2 YYREEE (reference sequence). The CDR3 has 15 amino acids. Trimming removed 7 bases from V and 6 bases from J, with 19 bases in between. PBMCs, the starting material, were the source of sorted CD4+ and CD8+ T cells. The origin of this receptor is a human donor with alopecia areata. Sequenced input: CD4+ T cells sorted from blood. V is TRBV5-4 and J is TRBJ2-2; TRBD1 is a possible D gene (6 bases). The DNA for the CDR3 is TGTGCCAGCGGCCAACAGGGAATCGTTGCCGGGGAGCTGTTTTTT. Protein sequence: CASGQQGIVAGELFF.